One sample yielded the 8 T cell receptor beta chains listed below, sequenced in a study of CD8 T cells in Susac syndrome. A quantity of roughly 0.5 to 1 ug RNA underwent reverse transcription using random hexamers. TCRdb itself ran the immunoSEQ multiplex PCR reads through MiXCR, one entry per CDR3 protein. The top ten clones hold over 0.08% of a sample with some 200,000 distinct CDR3 sequences, approximately 94% of them seen once. The sequenced material came from CD4+ T cells from PBMCs. The receptors shown here come from a human donor in good health.

This clonotype appeared a few times. This chain connects TRBV27 to TRBJ2-7, with 9 bases lining up with TRBD2. This CDR3 is built from 15 residues. Germline lookup yields CDR1 MNHEY and CDR2 SMNVEV (reference sequence). With V trimmed by 5 bases and J by 1 base, 6 bases remained unmatched. CDR3 in amino acids: CASSPLAGTSYEQYF. In DNA form, the CDR3 reads TGTGCCAGCAGTCCCCTAGCGGGGACGTCCTACGAGCAGTACTTC.

This chain joins TRBV20-1 and TRBJ1-5; no definite D call. The V end was cut by 3 bases, the J end by 0 bases, with 9 bases between. From germline, CDR1 is DFQATT and CDR2 SNEGSKA (reference sequence). The CDR3 totals 14 residues. CDR3 protein: CSARAANSNQPQHF. The CDR3, as DNA: TGCAGTGCTAGGGCAGCGAATAGCAATCAGCCCCAGCATTTT.

This chain joins TRBV29-1 and TRBJ2-5; 7 bases are shared with TRBD1. There are 11 residues in the CDR3. Germline V gene sequence: CDR1 SQVTM, CDR2 ANQGSEA. V shed 7 bases and J 5 bases; nucleotides not matched to a gene: 4. The CDR3 bases are TGCAGCGGGACAGGCGGGGAGACCCAGTACTTC. The encoded protein is CSGTGGETQYF.

This chain joins TRBV3-1 and TRBJ2-2, with D possibly being TRBD1 (5 bases). The CDR3 spans 15 residues. Germline V gene lookup returns CDR1 LGHDT and CDR2 YNNKEL (reference sequence). The V and J ends lost 3 bases and 5 bases respectively, with 13 bases between them. The CDR3 sequence: CASSQGRWGTGELFF. CDR3 bases: TGTGCCAGCAGCCAGGGGCGGTGGGGTACCGGGGAGCTGTTTTTT.

This clonotype has only one observation. V and J are TRBV20-1 and TRBJ1-5; 7 bases align to TRBD1. The CDR3 covers 14 residues. Trimming took 3 bases from V and 5 from J; bases not matched to a gene: 7. Germline CDR1 is DFQATT and CDR2 is SNEGSKA (reference sequence). CDR3 coding DNA: TGCAGTGCTAGCCCGGACAGGTCCGATCAGCCCCAGCATTTT. Its protein is CSASPDRSDQPQHF.

The V gene is TRBV30, the J gene TRBJ2-5; 7 bases are a match to TRBD1. The trim removed 4 bases at V and 1 base at J, leaving 6 bases unmatched. The CDR3 sequence is 14 residues long. CDR1 is GTSNPN and CDR2 is SVGIG in the germline V gene (reference sequence). The CDR3 is CAWNKDRSQETQYF. CDR3 nucleotide sequence: TGTGCCTGGAACAAGGACAGGAGCCAAGAGACCCAGTACTTC.

V usage is TRBV29-1 and J usage is TRBJ1-2; D perhaps matches TRBD1 (5 bases). The germline V and J ends were trimmed by 3 bases and 8 bases, with 16 bases remaining between them. The CDR3 loop spans 13 amino acids. Germline CDR1 is SQVTM and CDR2 is ANQGSEA. CDR3 nucleotide sequence: TGCAGCGTTGAGGAATCGGCCAGGGTAGGCTACACCTTC. Its translation: CSVEESARVGYTF.

This sequence joins TRBV9 and TRBJ2-2; D gene ambiguous. The CDR3 is 14 amino acids. Germline CDR1 and CDR2: SGDLS and YYNGEE. V was shortened by 1 base and J by 2 bases, with 6 bases between the two germline ends. The CDR3: CASSVPGNTGELFF. CDR3 in DNA: TGTGCCAGCAGCGTACCCGGAAACACCGGGGAGCTGTTTTTT.